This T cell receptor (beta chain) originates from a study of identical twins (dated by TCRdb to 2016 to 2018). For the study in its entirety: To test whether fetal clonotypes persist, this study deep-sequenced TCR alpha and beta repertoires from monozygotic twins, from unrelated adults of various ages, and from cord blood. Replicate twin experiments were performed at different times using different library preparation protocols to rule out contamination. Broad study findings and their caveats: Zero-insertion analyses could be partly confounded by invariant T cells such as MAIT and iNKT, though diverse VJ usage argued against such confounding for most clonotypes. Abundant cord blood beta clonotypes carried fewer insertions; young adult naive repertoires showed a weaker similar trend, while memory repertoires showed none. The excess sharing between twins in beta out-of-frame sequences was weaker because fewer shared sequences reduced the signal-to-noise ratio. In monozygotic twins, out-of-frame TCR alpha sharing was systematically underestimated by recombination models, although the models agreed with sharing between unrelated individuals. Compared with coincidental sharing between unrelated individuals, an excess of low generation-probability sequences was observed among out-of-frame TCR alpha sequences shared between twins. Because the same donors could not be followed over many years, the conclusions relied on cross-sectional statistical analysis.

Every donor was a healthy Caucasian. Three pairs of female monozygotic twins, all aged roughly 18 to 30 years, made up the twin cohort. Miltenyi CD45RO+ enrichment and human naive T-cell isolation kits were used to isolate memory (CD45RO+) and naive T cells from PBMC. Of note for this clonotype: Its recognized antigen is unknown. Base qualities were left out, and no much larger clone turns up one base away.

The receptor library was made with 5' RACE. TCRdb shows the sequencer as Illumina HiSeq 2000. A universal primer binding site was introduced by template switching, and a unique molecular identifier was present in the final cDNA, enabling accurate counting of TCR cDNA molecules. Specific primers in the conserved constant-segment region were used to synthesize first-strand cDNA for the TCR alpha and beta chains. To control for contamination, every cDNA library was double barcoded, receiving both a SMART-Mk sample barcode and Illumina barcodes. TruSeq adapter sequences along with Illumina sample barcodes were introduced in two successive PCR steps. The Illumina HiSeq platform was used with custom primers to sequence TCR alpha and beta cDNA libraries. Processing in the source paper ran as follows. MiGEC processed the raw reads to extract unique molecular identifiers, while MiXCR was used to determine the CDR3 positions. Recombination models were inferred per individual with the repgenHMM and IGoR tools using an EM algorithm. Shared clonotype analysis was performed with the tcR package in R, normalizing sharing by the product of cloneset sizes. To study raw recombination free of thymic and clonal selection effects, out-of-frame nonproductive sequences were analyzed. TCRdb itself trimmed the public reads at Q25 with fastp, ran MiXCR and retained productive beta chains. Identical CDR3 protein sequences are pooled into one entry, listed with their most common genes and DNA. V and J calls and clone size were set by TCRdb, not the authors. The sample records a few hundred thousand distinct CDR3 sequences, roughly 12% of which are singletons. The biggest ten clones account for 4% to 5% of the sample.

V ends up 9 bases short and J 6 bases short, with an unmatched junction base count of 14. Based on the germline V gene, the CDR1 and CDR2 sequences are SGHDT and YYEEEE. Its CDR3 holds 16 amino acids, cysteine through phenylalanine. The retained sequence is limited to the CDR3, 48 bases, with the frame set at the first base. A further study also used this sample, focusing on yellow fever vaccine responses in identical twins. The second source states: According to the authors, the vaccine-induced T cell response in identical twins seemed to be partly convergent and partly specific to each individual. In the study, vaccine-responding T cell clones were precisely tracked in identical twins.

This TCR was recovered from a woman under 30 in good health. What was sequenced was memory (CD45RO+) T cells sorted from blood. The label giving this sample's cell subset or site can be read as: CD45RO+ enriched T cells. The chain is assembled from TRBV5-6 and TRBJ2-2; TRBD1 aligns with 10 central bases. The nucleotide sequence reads TGTGCCATCGGCCCCGTGACAGGGGGCGCGCCCGGGGAGCTGTTTTTT. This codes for CAIGPVTGGAPGELFF. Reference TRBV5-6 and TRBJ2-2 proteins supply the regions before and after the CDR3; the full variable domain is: DAGVTQSPTHLIKTRGQQVTLRCSPKSGHDTVSWYQQALGQGPQFIFQYYEEEERQRGNFPDRFSGHQFPNYSSELNVNALLLGDSALYLCAIGPVTGGAPGELFFGEGSRLTVL.